One and the same sample provided the 14 T cell receptor beta chains below, sequenced in a study of CD8 T cells in Susac syndrome. Random hexamers were used to reverse transcribe an amount of about 0.5 to 1 ug RNA. From the immunoSEQ multiplex PCR reads, TCRdb called clonotypes with MiXCR, one entry per CDR3 protein. The sample lists approximately 150,000 distinct CDR3 sequences, 94% seen once, with roughly 0.083% in the top ten. The sample was CD4+ T cells from PBMCs. Every receptor here comes from a human donor in good health.

V is TRBV5-6 and J is TRBJ2-5; D unclear. Trimming took off 1 base at V and 3 bases at J, with 4 bases between the two ends. Germline assignment: CDR1 SGHDT and CDR2 YYEEEE. The CDR3 spans 12 residues. Here the CDR3 DNA reads TGTGCCAGCAGCTTGACAGAAGAGACCCAGTACTTC. As protein: CASSLTEETQYF.

The CDR3 DNA is TGCGCCAGCAGCGCGTCAGGAGGGACGGCTGAAGCTTTCTTT. It specifies CASSASGGTAEAFF. J is TRBJ1-1 and V is TRBV5-1; a possible D gene is TRBD1 (5 bases). Trimming removed 4 bases from V and 6 bases from J, with 16 bases in between. The CDR3 length is 14 residues. CDR1 and CDR2 from the germline V gene are SGHRS and YFSETQ.

This rearrangement joins TRBV6-1 to TRBJ1-1, with 7 bases fitting TRBD1. Germline assignment: CDR1 MNHNS and CDR2 SASEGT. J lost 3 bases, V lost 5 bases, and 6 bases had no gene match. The CDR3 runs to 14 residues. CDR3 residues: CASSPTGSHTEAFF. The DNA for the CDR3 is TGTGCCAGCAGTCCGACAGGGTCTCACACTGAAGCTTTCTTT.

As DNA, the CDR3 is TGTGCCAGCAGCCTATCGGGGACCCAGTACTTC. Amino acids: CASSLSGTQYF. The genes are TRBV7-2 and TRBJ2-5, with no clear D. The CDR3 is made up of 11 amino acids. V was pared by 5 bases and J by 7 bases, with 8 bases between. Germline V gene data show CDR1 as SGHTA and CDR2 as FQGNSA.

The chain joins TRBV27 to TRBJ2-3; 11 positions match TRBD2. With V trimmed by 8 bases and J by 6 bases, 13 bases remained unmatched. The CDR3 totals 16 residues. The germline CDR1 and CDR2 sequences are MNHEY and SMNVEV (reference sequence). The CDR3 is CASGPLAGGVGDTQYF. In DNA form, the CDR3 reads TGTGCCAGCGGTCCCCTAGCGGGAGGTGTAGGTGATACGCAGTATTTT.

This clonotype was counted once. V usage is TRBV29-1 and J usage is TRBJ2-1; tentative D call: TRBD2 (7 bases). Germline loops: CDR1 SQVTM, CDR2 ANQGSEA. V was cut by 3 bases and J by 4 bases, with 13 bases left in between. The CDR3 extends over 14 amino acids. CDR3 sequence (DNA): TGCAGCGTTGATAAGAGCGGGACATACAATGAGCAGTTCTTC. Its translation is CSVDKSGTYNEQFF.

The chain uses TRBV9 and TRBJ1-1, with D perhaps matching TRBD1 (5 bases). Germline CDR1 SGDLS, CDR2 YYNGEE. Trimming took 2 bases from V and 4 from J, leaving 18 bases between them. The CDR3 has 16 amino acids. The CDR3 sequence is CASSVAGIPGPTEAFF. In DNA form, the CDR3 reads TGTGCCAGCAGCGTCGCCGGTATCCCAGGGCCCACTGAAGCTTTCTTT.

The chain recombines TRBV15 with TRBJ1-4; maybe TRBD1 (5 bases). This CDR3 contains 15 residues. Looked up from germline, CDR1 is LNHNV and CDR2 is YYDKDF (reference sequence). Trimming cost V 3 bases and J 8 bases, with 16 bases left between them. CDR3: CATSSHGGSGEKLFF. Here the CDR3 DNA reads TGTGCCACCAGCAGTCACGGGGGTAGTGGGGAAAAACTGTTTTTT.

CDR3 residues: CAIRWRQQNTEAFF. The CDR3 DNA is TGTGCCATCCGATGGAGACAGCAGAACACTGAAGCTTTCTTT. The gene calls are TRBV12-3 or TRBV12-4 and TRBJ1-1; a possible D gene is TRBD1 (5 bases). The V end was cut by 10 bases, the J end by 1 base, with 16 bases between. The CDR3 has 14 residues.

The chain has TRBV5-1 and TRBJ2-7; D possibly corresponds to TRBD1 (6 bases). The CDR3 contains 16 residues. Germline CDR1 SGHRS, CDR2 YFSETQ. Deletions cut 0 bases from V and 2 bases from J, with 15 bases between. The CDR3 is CASSLGGTGYTYEQYF. CDR3 in DNA: TGCGCCAGCAGCTTGGGGGGCACAGGGTATACCTACGAGCAGTACTTC.

The chain has TRBV10-3 and TRBJ1-4, with a weak D call TRBD1 (6 bases). This CDR3 has 16 residues. Trimming stripped 5 bases from V and 4 bases from J, with 17 bases between. CDR1 and CDR2 (germline): ENHRY, SYGVKD. Written as DNA, the CDR3 is TGTGCCATCAGTAAGCACGGAGGGGGTAGTAATGAAAAACTGTTTTTT. The encoded protein is CAISKHGGGSNEKLFF.

The rearrangement joins TRBV5-4 to TRBJ1-3; possibly TRBD1 for D (6 bases). The CDR3 loop spans 15 amino acids. V lost 5 bases to trimming and J lost 2 bases, with 14 bases between them. CDR1 SGHNT and CDR2 YYREEE come from the germline V gene (reference sequence). CDR3 region: CASRPYGGPGNTIYF. CDR3 in DNA: TGTGCCAGCAGACCCTACGGGGGGCCTGGAAACACCATATATTTT.

In this sample, this clonotype turned up once. The J gene is TRBJ2-5, the V gene TRBV4-2; D is perhaps TRBD1 (7 bases). This CDR3 is built from 17 residues. V was trimmed by 0 bases and J by 6 bases, leaving 20 bases between them. The germline V gene has CDR1 LGHNA and CDR2 YNFKEQ. The CDR3 DNA is TGTGCCAGCAGCCAAGATAGCAGCGGAGGGGGCTTGAAGACCCAGTACTTC. Encoded protein: CASSQDSSGGGLKTQYF.

The chain employs TRBV27 and TRBJ2-2; no firm D call. From germline, CDR1 is MNHEY and CDR2 SMNVEV (reference sequence). The CDR3 is 14 amino acids. The V gene lost 10 bases and the J gene lost 0 bases, with 12 bases spanning the gap. The CDR3 DNA follows: TGTGCCACTCAGACAAACGCGAACACCGGGGAGCTGTTTTTT. Its protein is CATQTNANTGELFF.